The TCR beta chain under discussion was sequenced for a study of naive and memory T cell subsets. Study observations and caveats: There was no ground truth to check naive and memory subset results.

Concerning this clonotype itself: Its antigen is unidentified.

Two oligonucleotides, mixed equimolar, formed the beta constant-region primer covering TRBC1 and TRBC2. TCRdb reprocessed the UMI-ligation and nested PCR reads via MiXCR and lists one record per CDR3 protein. The table records about 85,000 distinct CDR3 sequences, roughly 14% of them present only once. After CD4 positive bead selection, the CD4-negative fraction gave CD8 T cells. Germline V gives CDR1 DFQATT, CDR2 SNEGSKA (reference sequence). V was cut by 1 base and J by 4 bases, with 16 bases left in between. The CDR3 is 15 residues long. The sample consisted of central memory CD4+ T cells from blood. V is TRBV20-1 and J is TRBJ2-5, with D possibly matching TRBD2 (5 bases). The TCR comes from a human donor in good health. The CDR3 DNA is TGCAGTGCTAGAGGCTGGACCGGGGATTTAGAGACCCAGTACTTC. Amino acids: CSARGWTGDLETQYF.